The clone carrying this TCR beta chain came up once. Its cognate antigen is unknown. This record comes from a study of tumor and adjacent non-tumor tissue in lung cancer. Study context: Histology: about twelve adenocarcinoma, a couple of squamous cell carcinoma, 1 small cell lung cancer.

J gave up 8 bases and V 3 bases, and 10 bases lay outside the gene matches. This CDR3 has 15 residues. Germline assignment: CDR1 MNHNS and CDR2 SASEGT. This sample's RNA came from whole unsorted tissue. This non-tumor lung sample came from over 3 cm beyond the tumor edge. Study results and caveats: Compared with tumor, normal lung showed significantly lower TCR diversity.

The library came from three nested PCR rounds adapted from ARM-PCR protocols. TCRdb called the multiplex PCR reads again in MiXCR, with one record for every CDR3 protein. Counted here are more than 45,000 distinct CDR3 sequences, 74% occurring once; the ten biggest clones make up more than 20%. The V gene is TRBV6-1, the J gene TRBJ1-5; 7 bases are shared with TRBD1. Sequenced sample: distant non-tumor lung tissue. This clonotype was obtained from a woman aged 60 to 75 with non-small cell lung cancer. The CDR3 bases are TGTGCCAGCAGTGATCGGGGACAGCGTAATGAGCCCCAGCATTTT. Residues: CASSDRGQRNEPQHF.